These T cell receptor beta chains were read from a single sample in a study of blood T cell repertoires in COVID-19. The method was immunoSEQ multiplex PCR; TCRdb's version includes in-frame clones alone and lacks a portion of them. Of some 250,000 clones in the sample, about 84% were seen once. Specimen: peripheral blood. The receptors were sampled from a woman at least 80 years old with acute or convalescent COVID-19. Both conserved end residues are part of each CDR3. A D gene is named only where the DNA matches it firmly. A row's size may be missing; if present it is once, few, many or a size class.

CDR3 protein: CASSEVSRGQFF
CDR3 DNA: TGTGCCAGCAGTGAAGTGTCTCGGGGACAGTTCTTC
clone size: once
V gene: TRBV6-1
J gene: TRBJ2-1
D gene: .

CDR3 protein: CASSPGLGSEQFF
CDR3 DNA: TGTGCCAGTAGTCCGGGACTAGGAAGTGAGCAGTTCTTC
clone size: .
V gene: TRBV19
J gene: TRBJ2-1
D gene: TRBD2

CDR3 protein: CASRQPDRGHGYTF
CDR3 DNA: TGTGCCAGCAGGCAACCCGACAGGGGCCATGGCTACACCTTC
clone size: .
V gene: TRBV6-5
J gene: TRBJ1-2
D gene: TRBD1

CDR3 protein: CASSGGANTGELFF
CDR3 DNA: TGTGCCAGCTCTGGAGGGGCCAACACCGGGGAGCTGTTTTTT
clone size: .
V gene: TRBV5-4
J gene: TRBJ2-2
D gene: .

CDR3 protein: CASSLSGQVETQYF
CDR3 DNA: TGTGCCAGCAGCTTATCTGGTCAGGTGGAGACCCAGTACTTC
clone size: .
V gene: TRBV11-2
J gene: TRBJ2-5
D gene: .

CDR3 protein: CASSTMTGSYEQYF
CDR3 DNA: TGTGCCAGCAGCACGATGACAGGGTCCTACGAGCAGTACTTC
clone size: .
V gene: TRBV5-4
J gene: TRBJ2-7
D gene: TRBD1

CDR3 protein: CASSQDGGDGNQPQHF
CDR3 DNA: TGCGCCAGCAGCCAAGATGGGGGGGATGGCAATCAGCCCCAGCATTTT
clone size: .
V gene: TRBV4-1
J gene: TRBJ1-5
D gene: .

CDR3 protein: CASSEGRNNYGYTF
CDR3 DNA: TGTGCCAGCAGTGAGGGCAGAAATAACTATGGCTACACCTTC
clone size: .
V gene: TRBV2
J gene: TRBJ1-2
D gene: .

CDR3 protein: CATSDPPPSGELFF
CDR3 DNA: TGTGCCACCAGTGACCCCCCGCCGAGCGGGGAGCTGTTTTTT
clone size: .
V gene: TRBV24-1
J gene: TRBJ2-2
D gene: .

CDR3 protein: CAAGTGGSPLHF
CDR3 DNA: TGTGCCGCAGGGACAGGGGGGTCACCCCTCCACTTT
clone size: .
V gene: TRBV28
J gene: TRBJ1-6
D gene: TRBD1

CDR3 protein: CASSPRDRGNTIYF
CDR3 DNA: TGTGCCAGCAGCCCCCGGGACAGGGGAAACACCATATATTTT
clone size: .
V gene: TRBV28
J gene: TRBJ1-3
D gene: TRBD1

CDR3 protein: CASSQDGGNQPQHF
CDR3 DNA: TGCGCCAGCAGCCAAGATGGGGGGAATCAGCCCCAGCATTTT
clone size: .
V gene: TRBV4-1
J gene: TRBJ1-5
D gene: .

CDR3 protein: CASSYSLSQGNEKLFF
CDR3 DNA: TGTGCCAGCAGTTACTCGTTAAGCCAGGGGAATGAAAAACTGTTTTTT
clone size: few
V gene: TRBV6-5
J gene: TRBJ1-4
D gene: .

CDR3 protein: CASSGLGTPRYSTDTQYF
CDR3 DNA: TGTGCCAGCAGTGGCCTCGGAACCCCGCGGTACAGCACAGATACGCAGTATTTT
clone size: once
V gene: TRBV2
J gene: TRBJ2-3
D gene: .

CDR3 protein: CASSLAAGPYEQYF
CDR3 DNA: TGTGCCAGCAGCTTAGCGGCAGGGCCCTACGAGCAGTACTTC
clone size: .
V gene: TRBV7-2
J gene: TRBJ2-7
D gene: .

CDR3 protein: CASSQIGEFEQFF
CDR3 DNA: TGTGCCAGCAGCCAAATAGGGGAATTTGAGCAGTTCTTC
clone size: .
V gene: TRBV3-1/TRBV3-2
J gene: TRBJ2-1
D gene: .

CDR3 protein: CASTFSEGALSYEQYF
CDR3 DNA: TGTGCCAGCACCTTCTCGGAGGGGGCTCTCTCCTACGAGCAGTACTTC
clone size: .
V gene: TRBV7-9
J gene: TRBJ2-7
D gene: .

CDR3 protein: CATSDPKGANVLTF
CDR3 DNA: TGTGCCACCAGTGATCCCAAAGGGGCCAACGTCCTGACTTTC
clone size: .
V gene: TRBV24-1
J gene: TRBJ2-6
D gene: .